The entry that follows covers one T cell receptor beta chain sequence. Its cognate antigen is unknown. The germline V gene has CDR1 LNHDA and CDR2 SQIVND (reference sequence). V was trimmed by 5 bases and J by 1 base, leaving 12 bases between them. CDR3 length: 14 amino acids. Profiled with immunoSEQ multiplex PCR; TCRdb holds only in-frame clones, not every one. The sample carries roughly 76,000 clones, roughly four fifths recorded once. This specimen belongs to a study of radiotherapy plus CTLA-4 blockade in lung cancer. Study-level information: There were objective responses in 15% to 20% of patients, and approximately 30% had disease control. General study points: Among blood TCR repertoires after radiotherapy plus ipilimumab, tumor-derived clones expanded.

The origin of this receptor is a human donor with non-small cell lung cancer whose response to radiotherapy plus ipilimumab could not be evaluated. Sequencing used peripheral blood, obtained from a patient treated with radiotherapy plus ipilimumab. The chain carries TRBV19 and TRBJ2-7, with TRBD1 as a possible D gene (6 bases). In nucleotides, the CDR3 is TGTGCCAGTAGTGCTGTAACAGGGTCCTACGAGCAGTACTTC. Protein sequence: CASSAVTGSYEQYF.